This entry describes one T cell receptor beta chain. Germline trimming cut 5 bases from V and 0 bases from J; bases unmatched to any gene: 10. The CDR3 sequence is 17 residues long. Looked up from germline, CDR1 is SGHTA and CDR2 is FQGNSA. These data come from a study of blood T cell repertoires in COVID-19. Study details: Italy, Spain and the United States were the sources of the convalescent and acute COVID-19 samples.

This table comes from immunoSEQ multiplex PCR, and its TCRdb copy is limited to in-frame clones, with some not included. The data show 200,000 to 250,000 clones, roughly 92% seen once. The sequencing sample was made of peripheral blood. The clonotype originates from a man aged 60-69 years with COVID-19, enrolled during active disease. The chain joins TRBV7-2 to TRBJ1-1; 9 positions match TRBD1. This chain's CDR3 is CASSPRTGDHMNTEAFF. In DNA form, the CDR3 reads TGTGCCAGCAGCCCCCGGACAGGGGACCACATGAACACTGAAGCTTTCTTT.